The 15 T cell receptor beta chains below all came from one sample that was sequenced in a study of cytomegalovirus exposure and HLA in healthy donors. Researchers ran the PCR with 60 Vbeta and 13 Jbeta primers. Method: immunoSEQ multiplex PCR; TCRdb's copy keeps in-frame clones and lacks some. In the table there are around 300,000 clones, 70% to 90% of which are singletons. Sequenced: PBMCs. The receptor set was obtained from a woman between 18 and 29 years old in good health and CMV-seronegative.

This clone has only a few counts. The CDR3 DNA reads TGTGCCAGCAGCACGGACAGGGGAAGTAGAAAGAGAAGCACTGAAGCTTTCTTT. Protein sequence: CASSTDRGSRKRSTEAFF. The chain is built from TRBV21-1 and TRBJ1-1; the table's D call TRBD1 went unverified against the DNA. TRBV21-1 is a pseudogene locus. The CDR3 extends over 18 amino acids.

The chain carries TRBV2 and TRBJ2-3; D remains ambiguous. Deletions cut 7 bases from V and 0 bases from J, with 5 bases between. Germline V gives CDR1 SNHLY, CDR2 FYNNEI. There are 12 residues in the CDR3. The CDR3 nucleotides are TGTGCCAGCATCTCTAGCACAGATACGCAGTATTTT. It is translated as CASISSTDTQYF.

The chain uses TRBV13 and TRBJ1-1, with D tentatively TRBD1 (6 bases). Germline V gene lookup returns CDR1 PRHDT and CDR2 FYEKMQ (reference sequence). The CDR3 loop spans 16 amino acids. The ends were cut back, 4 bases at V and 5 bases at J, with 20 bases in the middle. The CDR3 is CASSSDPGGANTEAFF. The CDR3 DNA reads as TGTGCCAGCAGCTCCGATCCGGGGGGGGCGAATACTGAAGCTTTCTTT.

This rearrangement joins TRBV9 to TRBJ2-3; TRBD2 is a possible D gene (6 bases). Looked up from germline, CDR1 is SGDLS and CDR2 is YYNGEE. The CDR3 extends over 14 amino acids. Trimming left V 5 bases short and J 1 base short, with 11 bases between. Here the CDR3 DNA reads TGTGCCAGCAGGTCTGGCGGGGGCACAGATACGCAGTATTTT. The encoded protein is CASRSGGGTDTQYF.

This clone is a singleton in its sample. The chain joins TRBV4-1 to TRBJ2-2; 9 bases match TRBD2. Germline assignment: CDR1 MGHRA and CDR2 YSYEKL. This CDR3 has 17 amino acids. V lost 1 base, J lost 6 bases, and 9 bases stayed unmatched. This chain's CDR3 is CASSQVPVAGAPGELFF. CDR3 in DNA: TGCGCCAGCAGCCAAGTCCCAGTAGCGGGGGCCCCCGGGGAGCTGTTTTTT.

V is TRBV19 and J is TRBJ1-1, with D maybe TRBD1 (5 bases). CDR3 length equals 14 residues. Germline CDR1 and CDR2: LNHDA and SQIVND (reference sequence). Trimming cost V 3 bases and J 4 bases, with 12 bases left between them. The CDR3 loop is CASSITGKGTEAFF. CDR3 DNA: TGTGCCAGTAGTATTACAGGAAAGGGCACTGAAGCTTTCTTT.

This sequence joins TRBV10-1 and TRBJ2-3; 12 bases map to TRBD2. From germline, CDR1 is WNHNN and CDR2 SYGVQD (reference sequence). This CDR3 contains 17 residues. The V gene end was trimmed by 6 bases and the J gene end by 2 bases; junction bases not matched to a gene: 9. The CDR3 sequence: CASSERLAGETTDTQYF. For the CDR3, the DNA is TGCGCCAGCAGCGAACGACTAGCGGGGGAGACCACAGATACGCAGTATTTT.

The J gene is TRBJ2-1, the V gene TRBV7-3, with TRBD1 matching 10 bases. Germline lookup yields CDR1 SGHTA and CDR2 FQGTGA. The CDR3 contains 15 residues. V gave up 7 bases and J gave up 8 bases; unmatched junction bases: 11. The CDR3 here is CASIFEGQGCHEQFF. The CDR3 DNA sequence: TGTGCCAGCATCTTTGAGGGACAGGGGTGCCATGAGCAGTTCTTC.

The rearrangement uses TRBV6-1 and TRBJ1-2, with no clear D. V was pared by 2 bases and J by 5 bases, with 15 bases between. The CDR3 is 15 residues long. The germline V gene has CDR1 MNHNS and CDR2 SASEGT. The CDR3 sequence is CASSESPEGLYGYTF. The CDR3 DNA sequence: TGTGCCAGCAGTGAATCCCCGGAGGGCCTATATGGCTACACCTTC.

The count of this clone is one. The CDR3 here is CASSSDRGIGTDTQYF. For the CDR3, the DNA is TGTGCCAGCAGCTCCGACAGGGGGATTGGCACAGATACGCAGTATTTT. The chain is built from TRBV5-4 and TRBJ2-3, with 9 bases that match TRBD1. Germline lookup yields CDR1 SGHNT and CDR2 YYREEE (reference sequence). The length of the CDR3 is 16 residues. J lost 1 base, V lost 3 bases, and 6 bases had no gene match.

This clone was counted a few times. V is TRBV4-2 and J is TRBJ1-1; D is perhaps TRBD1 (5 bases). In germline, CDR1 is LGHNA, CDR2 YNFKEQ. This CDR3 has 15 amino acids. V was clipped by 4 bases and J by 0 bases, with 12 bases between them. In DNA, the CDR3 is TGTGCCAGCAGCCCCAGGACAACTTTGAACACTGAAGCTTTCTTT. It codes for CASSPRTTLNTEAFF.

The CDR3 DNA reads as TGCGCCAGCAGCCAAGATATGGGGAGCTATGGCTACACCTTC. This codes for CASSQDMGSYGYTF. The rearrangement uses TRBV4-1 and TRBJ1-2; D unresolved. The V end was cut by 0 bases, the J end by 4 bases, with 9 bases between. The germline V gene encodes CDR1 MGHRA and CDR2 YSYEKL. The CDR3 runs to 14 residues.

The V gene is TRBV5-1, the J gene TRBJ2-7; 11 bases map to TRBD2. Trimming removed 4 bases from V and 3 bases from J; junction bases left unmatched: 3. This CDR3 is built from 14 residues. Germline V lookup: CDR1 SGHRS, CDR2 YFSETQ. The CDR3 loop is CASSPSGGIYEQYF. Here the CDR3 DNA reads TGCGCCAGCAGCCCTAGCGGGGGGATCTACGAGCAGTACTTC.

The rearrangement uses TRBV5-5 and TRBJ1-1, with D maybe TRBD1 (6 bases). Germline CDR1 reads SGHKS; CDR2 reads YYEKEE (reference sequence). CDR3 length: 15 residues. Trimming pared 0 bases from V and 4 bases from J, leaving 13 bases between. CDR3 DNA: TGTGCCAGCAGCTTGGTGGAATTGGGGGCCACTGAAGCTTTCTTT. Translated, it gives CASSLVELGATEAFF.

CDR3 in DNA: TGTGCCAGTAGTATAGGCGGCACTAACTATGGCTACACCTTC. Translating gives CASSIGGTNYGYTF. The rearrangement uses TRBV19 and TRBJ1-2; the D is unclear. This CDR3 has 14 amino acids. Trimming took 1 base from V and 0 from J, leaving 6 bases between them. CDR1 is LNHDA, CDR2 SQIVND, per germline (reference sequence).